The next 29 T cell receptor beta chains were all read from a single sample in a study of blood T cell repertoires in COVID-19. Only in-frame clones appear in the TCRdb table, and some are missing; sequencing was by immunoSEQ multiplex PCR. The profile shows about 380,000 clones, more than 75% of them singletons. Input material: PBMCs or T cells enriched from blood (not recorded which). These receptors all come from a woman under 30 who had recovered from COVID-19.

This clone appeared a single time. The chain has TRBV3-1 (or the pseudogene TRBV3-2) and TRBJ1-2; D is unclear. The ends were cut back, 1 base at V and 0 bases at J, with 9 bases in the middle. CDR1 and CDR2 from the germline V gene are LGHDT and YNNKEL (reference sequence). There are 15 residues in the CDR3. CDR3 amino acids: CASSQGTSTNYGYTF. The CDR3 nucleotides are TGTGCCAGCAGCCAAGGAACGAGCACTAACTATGGCTACACCTTC.

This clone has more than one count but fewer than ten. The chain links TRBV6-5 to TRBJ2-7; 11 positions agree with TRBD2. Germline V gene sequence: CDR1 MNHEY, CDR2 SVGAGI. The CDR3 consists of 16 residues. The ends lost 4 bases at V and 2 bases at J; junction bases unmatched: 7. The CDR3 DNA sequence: TGTGCCAGCAGTTCCCGACTAGCGGGGCAAACCTACGAGCAGTACTTC. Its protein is CASSSRLAGQTYEQYF.

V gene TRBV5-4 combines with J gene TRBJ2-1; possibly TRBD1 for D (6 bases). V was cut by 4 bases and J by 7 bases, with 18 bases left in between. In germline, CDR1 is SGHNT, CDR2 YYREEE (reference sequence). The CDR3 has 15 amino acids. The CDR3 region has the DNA TGTGCCAGCAGCCGGACGCAGGGGATGGCAAATGAGCAGTTCTTC. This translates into CASSRTQGMANEQFF.

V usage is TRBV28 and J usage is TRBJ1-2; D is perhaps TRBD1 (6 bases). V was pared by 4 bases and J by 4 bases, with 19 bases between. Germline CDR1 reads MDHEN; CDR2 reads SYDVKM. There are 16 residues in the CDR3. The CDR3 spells CASSSDPGHDFYGYTF. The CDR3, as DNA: TGTGCCAGCAGTTCTGATCCGGGACACGATTTCTATGGCTACACCTTC.

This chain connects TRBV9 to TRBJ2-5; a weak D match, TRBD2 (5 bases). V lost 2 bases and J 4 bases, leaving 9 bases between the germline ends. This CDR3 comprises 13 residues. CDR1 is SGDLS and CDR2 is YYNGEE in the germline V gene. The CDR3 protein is CASSVGVLETQYF. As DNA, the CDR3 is TGTGCCAGCAGCGTCGGGGTTCTAGAGACCCAGTACTTC.

In nucleotides, the CDR3 is TGTGCCAGCTCACCACCTATATGGGACAGCTCCTACGAGCAGTACTTC. Translated, it gives CASSPPIWDSSYEQYF. This rearrangement joins TRBV18 to TRBJ2-7; 7 nucleotides line up with TRBD1. There are 16 residues in the CDR3. V shed 0 bases and J 0 bases; nucleotides not matched to a gene: 5. CDR1 KGHSH and CDR2 LQKENI come from the germline V gene.

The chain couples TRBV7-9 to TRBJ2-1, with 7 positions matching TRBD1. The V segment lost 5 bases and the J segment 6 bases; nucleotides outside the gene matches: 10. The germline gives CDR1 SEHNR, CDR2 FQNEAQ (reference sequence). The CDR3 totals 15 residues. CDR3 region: CASSRHNTGVNEQFF. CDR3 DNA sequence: TGTGCCAGCAGCCGTCATAATACAGGGGTCAATGAGCAGTTCTTC.

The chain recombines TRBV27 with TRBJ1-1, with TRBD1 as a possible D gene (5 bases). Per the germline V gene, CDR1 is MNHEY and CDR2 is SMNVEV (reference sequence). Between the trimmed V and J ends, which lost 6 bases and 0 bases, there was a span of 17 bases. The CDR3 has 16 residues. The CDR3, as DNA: TGTGCCAGCAGGGGGGGACGGGACGGAATGAACACTGAAGCTTTCTTT. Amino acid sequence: CASRGGRDGMNTEAFF.

CDR3: CASSDDRQGTPGGTEAFF. CDR3 sequence (DNA): TGTGCCAGCAGTGACGACCGACAGGGGACTCCGGGGGGCACTGAAGCTTTCTTT. The chain links TRBV2 to TRBJ1-1, with TRBD1 identical over 8 bases. Germline V gene lookup returns CDR1 SNHLY and CDR2 FYNNEI. The CDR3 spans 18 residues. The V gene end was trimmed by 3 bases and the J gene end by 4 bases; junction bases not matched to a gene: 16. The entire variable domain, with the rest obtained from reference TRBV2 and TRBJ1-1, is as follows: EPEVTQTPSHQVTQMGQEVILRCVPISNHLYFYWYRQILGQKVEFLVSFYNNEISEKSEIFDDQFSVERPDGSNFTLKIRSTKLEDSAMYFCASSDDRQGTPGGTEAFFGQGTRLTVV.

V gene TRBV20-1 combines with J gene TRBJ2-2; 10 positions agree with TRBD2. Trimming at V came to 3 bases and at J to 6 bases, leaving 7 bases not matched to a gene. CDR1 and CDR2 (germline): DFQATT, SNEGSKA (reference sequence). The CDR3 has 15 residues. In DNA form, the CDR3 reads TGCAGTGCTAGTTCCCTAGCGGGGGATTCCGGGGAGCTGTTTTTT. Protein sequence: CSASSLAGDSGELFF.

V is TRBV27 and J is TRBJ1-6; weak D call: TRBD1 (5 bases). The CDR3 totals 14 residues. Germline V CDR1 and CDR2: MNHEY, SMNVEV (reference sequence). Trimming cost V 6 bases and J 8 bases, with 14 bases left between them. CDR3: CASSPTVMDSPLHF. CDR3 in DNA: TGTGCCAGCAGCCCGACAGTGATGGATTCACCCCTCCACTTT.

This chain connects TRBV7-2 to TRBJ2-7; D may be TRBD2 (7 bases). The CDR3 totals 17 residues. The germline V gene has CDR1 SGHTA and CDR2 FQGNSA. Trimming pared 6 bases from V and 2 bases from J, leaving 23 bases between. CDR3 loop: CASSPMLGGPLTYEQYF. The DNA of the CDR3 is TGTGCCAGCAGTCCCATGTTGGGGGGGCCTCTCACCTACGAGCAGTACTTC.

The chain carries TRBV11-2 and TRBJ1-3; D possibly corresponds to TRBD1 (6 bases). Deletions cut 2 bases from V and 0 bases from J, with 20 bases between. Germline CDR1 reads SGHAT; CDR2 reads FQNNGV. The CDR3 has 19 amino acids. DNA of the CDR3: TGTGCCAGCAGCTTATGGGAGGGGGGGCGGTTAAGCTCTGGAAACACCATATATTTT. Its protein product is CASSLWEGGRLSSGNTIYF.

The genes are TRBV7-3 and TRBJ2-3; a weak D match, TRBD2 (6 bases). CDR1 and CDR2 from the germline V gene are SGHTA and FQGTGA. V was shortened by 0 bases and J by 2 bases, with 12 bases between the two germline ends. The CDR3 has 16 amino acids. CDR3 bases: TGTGCCAGCAGCTTAACCTACGCGGGGCCCACAGATACGCAGTATTTT. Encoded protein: CASSLTYAGPTDTQYF. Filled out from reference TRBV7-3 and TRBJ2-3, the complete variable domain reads GAGVSQTPSNKVTEKGKYVELRCDPISGHTALYWYRQSLGQGPEFLIYFQGTGAADDSGLPNDRFFAVRPEGSVSTLKIQRTERGDSAVYLCASSLTYAGPTDTQYFGPGTRLTVL.

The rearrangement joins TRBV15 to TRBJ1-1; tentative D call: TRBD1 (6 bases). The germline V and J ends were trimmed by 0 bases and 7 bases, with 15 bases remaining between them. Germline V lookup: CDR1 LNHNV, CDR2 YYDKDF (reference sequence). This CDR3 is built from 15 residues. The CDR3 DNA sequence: TGTGCCACCAGCAGAGACGACAGGCGGTCGGGTGAAGCTTTCTTT. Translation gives CATSRDDRRSGEAFF.

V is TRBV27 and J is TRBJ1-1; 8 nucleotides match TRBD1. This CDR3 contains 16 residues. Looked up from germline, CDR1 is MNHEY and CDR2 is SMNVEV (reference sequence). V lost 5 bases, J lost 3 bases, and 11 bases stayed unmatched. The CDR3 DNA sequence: TGTGCCAGCAGTATTAACATACAGGGGGGGGACACTGAAGCTTTCTTT. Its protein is CASSINIQGGDTEAFF.

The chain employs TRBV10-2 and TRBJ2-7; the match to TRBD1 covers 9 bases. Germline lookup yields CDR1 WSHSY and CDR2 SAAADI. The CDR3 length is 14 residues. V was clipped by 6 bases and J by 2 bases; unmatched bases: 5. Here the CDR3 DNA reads TGCGCCAGCAGGGGACAGGGTAACCCCTACGAGCAGTACTTC. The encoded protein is CASRGQGNPYEQYF.

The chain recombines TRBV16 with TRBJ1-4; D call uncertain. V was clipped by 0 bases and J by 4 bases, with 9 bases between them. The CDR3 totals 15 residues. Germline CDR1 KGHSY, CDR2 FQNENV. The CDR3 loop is CASSQSGRLNEKLFF. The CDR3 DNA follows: TGTGCCAGCAGCCAATCCGGGAGGCTTAATGAAAAACTGTTTTTT.

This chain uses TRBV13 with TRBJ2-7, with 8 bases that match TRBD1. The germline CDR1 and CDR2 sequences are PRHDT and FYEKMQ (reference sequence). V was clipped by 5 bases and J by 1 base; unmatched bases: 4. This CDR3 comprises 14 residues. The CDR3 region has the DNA TGTGCCAGCAGCCCGAGGACAGGGTCCTACGAGCAGTACTTC. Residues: CASSPRTGSYEQYF. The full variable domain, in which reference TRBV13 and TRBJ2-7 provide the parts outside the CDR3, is AAGVIQSPRHLIKEKRETATLKCYPIPRHDTVYWYQQGPGQDPQFLISFYEKMQSDKGSIPDRFSAQQFSDYHSELNMSSLELGDSALYFCASSPRTGSYEQYFGPGTRLTVT.

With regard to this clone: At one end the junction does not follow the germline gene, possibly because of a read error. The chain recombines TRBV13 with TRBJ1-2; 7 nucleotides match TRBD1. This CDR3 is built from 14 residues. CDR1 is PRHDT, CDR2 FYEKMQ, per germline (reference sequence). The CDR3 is CASSLGQANYGYTF. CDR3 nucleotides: TGTGCCAGCAGCCTAGGACAGGCGAACTATGGCTACACCTTC.

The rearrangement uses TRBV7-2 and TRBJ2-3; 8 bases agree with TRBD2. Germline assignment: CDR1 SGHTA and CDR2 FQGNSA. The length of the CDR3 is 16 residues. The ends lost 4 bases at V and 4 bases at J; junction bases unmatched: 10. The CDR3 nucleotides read TGTGCCAGCAGCTCGGGGGGGCCGGGTGGCGCAGATACGCAGTATTTT. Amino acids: CASSSGGPGGADTQYF.

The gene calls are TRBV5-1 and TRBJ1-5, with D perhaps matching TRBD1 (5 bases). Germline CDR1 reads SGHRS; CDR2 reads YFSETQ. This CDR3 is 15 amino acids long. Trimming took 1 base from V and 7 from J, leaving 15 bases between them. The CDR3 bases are TGCGCCAGCAGCTTGTTTGGTCAGGGTGGCCAGCCCCAGCATTTT. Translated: CASSLFGQGGQPQHF.

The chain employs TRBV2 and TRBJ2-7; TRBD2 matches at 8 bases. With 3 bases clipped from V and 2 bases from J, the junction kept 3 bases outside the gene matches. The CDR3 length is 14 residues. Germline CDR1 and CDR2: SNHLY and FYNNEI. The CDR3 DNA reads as TGTGCCAGCAGTGACAGCGGGGGTACCTACGAGCAGTACTTC. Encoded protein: CASSDSGGTYEQYF. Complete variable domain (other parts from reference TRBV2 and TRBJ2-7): EPEVTQTPSHQVTQMGQEVILRCVPISNHLYFYWYRQILGQKVEFLVSFYNNEISEKSEIFDDQFSVERPDGSNFTLKIRSTKLEDSAMYFCASSDSGGTYEQYFGPGTRLTVT.

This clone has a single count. Here the CDR3 reads CASSLTSGGVGTDTQYF. As DNA, the CDR3 is TGTGCCAGCAGCTTAACTAGCGGGGGGGTAGGCACAGATACGCAGTATTTT. This chain links TRBV7-8 with TRBJ2-3; 13 bases align to TRBD2. There are 17 residues in the CDR3. CDR1 SGHVS and CDR2 FQNEAQ come from the germline V gene. The ends lost 2 bases at V and 1 base at J; junction bases unmatched: 3.

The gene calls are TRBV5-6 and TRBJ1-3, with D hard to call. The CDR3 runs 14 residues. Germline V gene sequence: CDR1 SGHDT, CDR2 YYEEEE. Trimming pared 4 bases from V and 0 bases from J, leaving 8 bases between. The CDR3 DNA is TGTGCCAGCAGCCCATCCCCCTCTGGAAACACCATATATTTT. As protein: CASSPSPSGNTIYF.

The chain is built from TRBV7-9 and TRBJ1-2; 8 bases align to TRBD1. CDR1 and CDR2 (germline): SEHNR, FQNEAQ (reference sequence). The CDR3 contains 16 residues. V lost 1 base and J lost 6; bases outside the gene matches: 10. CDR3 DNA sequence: TGTGCCAGCAGCTTAGGCCAGGGGGCAGATCCCCATGGCTACACCTTC. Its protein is CASSLGQGADPHGYTF.

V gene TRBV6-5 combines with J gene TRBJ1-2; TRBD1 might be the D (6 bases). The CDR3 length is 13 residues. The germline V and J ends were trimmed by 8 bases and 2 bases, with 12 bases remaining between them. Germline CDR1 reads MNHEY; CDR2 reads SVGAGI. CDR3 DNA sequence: TGTGCCAGCCGACAGGTGCTGAACTATGGCTACACCTTC. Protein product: CASRQVLNYGYTF.

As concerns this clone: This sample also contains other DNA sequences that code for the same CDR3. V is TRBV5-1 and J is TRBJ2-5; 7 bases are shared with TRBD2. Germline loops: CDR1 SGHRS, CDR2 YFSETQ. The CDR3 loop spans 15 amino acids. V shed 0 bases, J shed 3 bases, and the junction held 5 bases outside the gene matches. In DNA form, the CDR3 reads TGCGCCAGCAGCTTGGGTGCTAGCGGTAAAGAGACCCAGTACTTC. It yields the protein CASSLGASGKETQYF. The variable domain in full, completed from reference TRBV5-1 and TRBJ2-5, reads KAGVTQTPRYLIKTRGQQVTLSCSPISGHRSVSWYQQTPGQGLQFLFEYFSETQRNKGNFPGRFSGRQFSNSRSEMNVSTLELGDSALYLCASSLGASGKETQYFGPGTRLLVL.

CDR3 DNA: TGTGCCAGCAGCTTAGCCCCGGGAGTGCAAGAGACCCAGTACTTC. It codes for CASSLAPGVQETQYF. The chain carries TRBV11-2 and TRBJ2-5; TRBD2 is a possible D gene (6 bases). From germline, CDR1 is SGHAT and CDR2 FQNNGV. The CDR3 sequence is 15 residues long. The V end lost 1 base, the J end lost 2 bases, and 11 bases lay between the germline ends.